The 29 T cell receptor beta chains in this list originate from one sample, sequenced in a study of T cell responses to AZD1222 COVID-19 vaccine. Clones were read by immunoSEQ multiplex PCR, and TCRdb kept only the in-frame ones, dropping some. The sample has 150,000 to 200,000 clones, about nine tenths seen once. Material: peripheral blood, obtained 28 days after the second AZD1222 dose. The receptors were gathered from an adult who received the AZD1222 COVID-19 vaccine.

The chain combines TRBV7-9 with TRBJ2-2; D assignment may be TRBD1 or TRBD2 (6 bases each). The CDR3 extends over 16 amino acids. V gave up 5 bases and J gave up 1 base, with 14 bases separating them. Germline CDR1 and CDR2: SEHNR and FQNEAQ (reference sequence). The CDR3 loop reads CASSGGPGQNTGELFF. The CDR3 nucleotides read TGTGCCAGCAGCGGGGGGCCGGGACAGAACACCGGGGAGCTGTTTTTT.

J is TRBJ1-5 and V is TRBV6-5, with D perhaps matching TRBD1 (6 bases). Germline CDR1 and CDR2: MNHEY and SVGAGI. Trimming took 6 bases from V and 2 from J, leaving 14 bases between them. The CDR3 loop spans 15 amino acids. The chain's CDR3 is CASSAQGFGNQPQHF. The CDR3 bases are TGTGCCAGCAGCGCTCAGGGGTTCGGCAATCAGCCCCAGCATTTT.

This rearrangement joins TRBV6-6 to TRBJ2-6; D is unresolved. V was cut by 4 bases and J by 6 bases, with 4 bases left in between. Per germline, CDR1 MNHNY and CDR2 SVGAGI (reference sequence). This CDR3 contains 12 residues. In DNA, the CDR3 is TGTGCCAGCAGTTCCTTGGCCAACGTCCTGACTTTC. Translation gives CASSSLANVLTF.

The genes are TRBV21-1 and TRBJ2-3. TRBV21-1 corresponds to a pseudogene. The CDR3 is 14 amino acids. The CDR3 sequence is CASSKRRGTDTQYF. The DNA for the CDR3 is TGTGCCAGCAGCAAACGACGAGGCACAGATACGCAGTATTTT.

The chain carries TRBV6-5 and TRBJ2-6; D perhaps matches TRBD1 (6 bases). V was pared by 5 bases and J by 2 bases, with 10 bases between. The CDR3 consists of 15 residues. CDR1 and CDR2 from the germline V gene are MNHEY and SVGAGI. The CDR3 here is CASSTRDTGANVLTF. Here the CDR3 DNA reads TGTGCCAGCAGTACCAGGGACACTGGGGCCAACGTCCTGACTTTC.

CDR3: CASSQSISRTGGYTF. DNA of the CDR3: TGTGCCAGCAGCCAAAGTATCTCTCGGACAGGCGGCTACACCTTC. The genes are TRBV3-1 (or the pseudogene TRBV3-2) and TRBJ1-2; 7 nucleotides align to TRBD1. Trimming cost V 2 bases and J 8 bases; bases outside gene matches: 11. Germline loops: CDR1 LGHDT, CDR2 YNNKEL (reference sequence). The length of the CDR3 is 15 residues.

The rearrangement links TRBV10-3 to TRBJ2-3; 7 bases map to TRBD2. Unmatched junction bases numbered 5, after V lost 4 bases and J lost 4 bases. Germline CDR1 reads ENHRY; CDR2 reads SYGVKD. The CDR3 consists of 14 residues. The CDR3 protein is CAISGGREPDTQYF. In DNA, the CDR3 is TGTGCCATCAGTGGAGGGCGGGAGCCAGATACGCAGTATTTT.

There are a few counts of this clone. The chain has TRBV6-5 and TRBJ2-7; the match to TRBD2 covers 12 bases. V trimming: 6 bases; J trimming: 5 bases; junction bases outside the gene matches: 5. The V gene's germline CDR1 is MNHEY and CDR2 SVGAGI. The CDR3 covers 14 residues. The CDR3 region has the DNA TGTGCCAGCAGCGAGACTAGCGGGAGTCACGAGCAGTACTTC. Translating gives CASSETSGSHEQYF.

The J gene is TRBJ2-5, the V gene TRBV28; D may correspond to TRBD1 or TRBD2 (5 bases each). The V gene lost 3 bases and the J gene lost 0 bases, with 17 bases spanning the gap. Germline loops: CDR1 MDHEN, CDR2 SYDVKM. This CDR3 contains 17 residues. CDR3 bases: TGTGCCAGCAGTTTTCTCCCCCAGGGCGGGTACCAAGAGACCCAGTACTTC. The encoded protein is CASSFLPQGGYQETQYF.

This clone was recorded once. The chain is built from TRBV11-2 and TRBJ1-2; 10 nucleotides line up with TRBD1. V shed 4 bases and J 4 bases; nucleotides not matched to a gene: 12. Germline-derived CDR1 and CDR2 are SGHAT and FQNNGV. CDR3 length: 17 amino acids. The CDR3 loop is CASSSLRPGQGSYGYTF. CDR3 in DNA: TGTGCCAGCAGCTCCCTTCGTCCGGGACAGGGGAGCTATGGCTACACCTTC.

This rearrangement joins TRBV11-2 to TRBJ1-2; D not certain. Trimming left V 7 bases short and J 0 bases short, with 15 bases between. Germline CDR1 and CDR2: SGHAT and FQNNGV. This CDR3 spans 15 amino acids. The CDR3 here is CASTLDPGTNYGYTF. The DNA for the CDR3 is TGTGCCAGCACCCTAGACCCGGGAACTAACTATGGCTACACCTTC.

The chain uses TRBV6-5 and TRBJ1-6; the D is unclear. Trimming removed 8 bases from V and 7 bases from J, with 12 bases in between. Germline CDR1 reads MNHEY; CDR2 reads SVGAGI. This CDR3 region has 13 residues. This CDR3 is CASWQSRNSPLHF. As DNA, the CDR3 is TGTGCCAGCTGGCAGAGTAGAAATTCACCCCTCCACTTT.

This clone occurred once. This same CDR3 is encoded by further DNA sequences in the sample. The CDR3 sequence is CASSLGGGYTF. DNA for the CDR3: TGTGCCAGCAGTTTGGGGGGTGGCTACACCTTC. The V call is TRBV12-3 or TRBV12-4, the J call TRBJ1-2, with D tentatively TRBD1 (5 bases). V lost 3 bases and J lost 7, with 6 bases in between. This CDR3 is built from 11 residues.

V usage is TRBV6-4 and J usage is TRBJ1-2; the D is unclear. V lost 2 bases to trimming and J lost 5 bases, with 6 bases between them. Germline CDR1 reads MRHNA; CDR2 reads SNTAGT. The length of the CDR3 is 12 residues. CDR3 sequence reads: CASSDTGYGYTF. CDR3 bases: TGTGCCAGCAGTGACACGGGGTATGGCTACACCTTC.

Only a few counts were recorded for this clone. The rearrangement uses TRBV3-1 (or the pseudogene TRBV3-2) and TRBJ1-3; D remains unclear. This CDR3 comprises 15 residues. Germline V gives CDR1 LGHDT, CDR2 YNNKEL (reference sequence). V lost 5 bases, J lost 0 bases, and 11 bases lay in between. CDR3 DNA: TGTGCCAGCAGCACGAACTCCAACTCTGGAAACACCATATATTTT. Residues: CASSTNSNSGNTIYF.

The chain combines TRBV2 with TRBJ2-3, with D maybe TRBD2 (5 bases). Trimming removed 7 bases at V and 3 bases at J, with 11 bases between. The germline gives CDR1 SNHLY, CDR2 FYNNEI. The CDR3 has 13 amino acids. The CDR3 coding sequence is TGTGCCAGCAACTCCCGGGGAACAGATACGCAGTATTTT. Translating gives CASNSRGTDTQYF.

This sequence joins TRBV28 and TRBJ1-2; D ambiguous. The CDR3 spans 14 residues. V lost 4 bases and J 4 bases, leaving 13 bases between the germline ends. CDR1 MDHEN and CDR2 SYDVKM come from the germline V gene. The CDR3 spells CASSSLPGIYGYTF. The CDR3 DNA reads TGTGCCAGCAGTTCCCTTCCTGGTATCTATGGCTACACCTTC.

The sample holds a few counts of this clone. The rearrangement links TRBV2 to TRBJ1-2, with a tentative D call TRBD1 (6 bases). The CDR3 covers 13 residues. CDR1 and CDR2 (germline): SNHLY, FYNNEI. V was trimmed by 7 bases and J by 4 bases, leaving 13 bases between them. CDR3 nucleotide sequence: TGTGCCAGCAAGGGGGGGGGAAGCTATGGCTACACCTTC. It encodes CASKGGGSYGYTF.

V is TRBV6-4 and J is TRBJ1-2; TRBD1 matches at 7 bases. Unmatched junction bases numbered 3, after V lost 10 bases and J lost 1 base. This CDR3 has 12 residues. CDR1 and CDR2 from the germline V gene are MRHNA and SNTAGT. CDR3 bases: TGTGCCACGGGACAGAGTAACTATGGCTACACCTTC. It is translated as CATGQSNYGYTF.

V usage is TRBV4-3 and J usage is TRBJ1-2; 10 bases are shared with TRBD1. CDR3 size: 14 residues. Per the germline V gene, CDR1 is LGHNA and CDR2 is YSLEER. The ends lost 4 bases at V and 8 bases at J; junction bases unmatched: 7. The CDR3 coding sequence is TGCGCCAGCAGCCCTCCGGACAGGGGGGAGGGCTACACCTTC. Amino acids: CASSPPDRGEGYTF.

The chain employs TRBV19 and TRBJ2-5; no definite D call. Germline CDR1 and CDR2: LNHDA and SQIVND (reference sequence). Trimming left V 3 bases short and J 2 bases short, with 10 bases between. This CDR3 comprises 14 residues. The chain's CDR3 is CASSIFARQETQYF. The CDR3, as DNA: TGTGCCAGTAGTATCTTCGCACGGCAAGAGACCCAGTACTTC.

The genes are TRBV12-3 or TRBV12-4 and TRBJ2-1; 8 nucleotides align to TRBD2. The CDR3 length is 13 residues. The trim removed 10 bases at V and 0 bases at J, leaving 2 bases unmatched. CDR3 nucleotides: TGTGCCAATAGCGGGAACTCCTACAATGAGCAGTTCTTC. This encodes CANSGNSYNEQFF.

The J gene is TRBJ2-2, the V gene TRBV19; D ambiguous. Trimming cost V 8 bases and J 2 bases, with 15 bases left between them. This CDR3 has 15 residues. Germline-derived CDR1 and CDR2 are LNHDA and SQIVND (reference sequence). CDR3 in DNA: TGTGCCAGTCACTCTAGGCACTTAAACACCGGGGAGCTGTTTTTT. Translation: CASHSRHLNTGELFF.

This rearrangement joins TRBV7-6 to TRBJ2-7; the match to TRBD1 covers 8 bases. Germline V gene data show CDR1 as SGHVS and CDR2 as FNYEAQ. This CDR3 spans 14 amino acids. Losses at the gene ends were 5 bases for V and 1 base for J; bases not matched to a gene: 4. CDR3 protein: CASSLRQGSYEQYF. The CDR3 nucleotides read TGTGCCAGCAGCCTACGACAGGGGTCCTACGAGCAGTACTTC.

The V and J genes are TRBV7-9 and TRBJ1-5; tentatively, D is TRBD1 (5 bases). CDR1 is SEHNR and CDR2 is FQNEAQ in the germline V gene (reference sequence). V lost 5 bases and J 9 bases, leaving 17 bases between the germline ends. This CDR3 region has 14 residues. CDR3 sequence: CASSVDSLVGPQHF. In DNA form, the CDR3 reads TGTGCCAGCAGCGTAGACAGCCTGGTTGGGCCCCAGCATTTT.

The genes are TRBV5-4 and TRBJ2-1; unclear D gene. Trimming pared 2 bases from V and 6 bases from J, leaving 9 bases between. CDR3 length: 13 amino acids. Germline CDR1 and CDR2: SGHNT and YYREEE (reference sequence). The CDR3 sequence is CASSFMSANEQFF. CDR3 sequence (DNA): TGTGCCAGCAGCTTTATGTCAGCCAATGAGCAGTTCTTC.

This rearrangement joins TRBV7-6 to TRBJ2-7, with 8 bases matching TRBD1. CDR1 SGHVS and CDR2 FNYEAQ come from the germline V gene. The junction had 7 bases not matched to a gene; V was cut back by 4 bases and J by 5 bases. The length of the CDR3 is 14 residues. CDR3 loop: CASSSRQGRHEQYF. The DNA for the CDR3 is TGTGCCAGCAGCTCCCGACAGGGGAGGCACGAGCAGTACTTC. Filled out from reference TRBV7-6 and TRBJ2-7, the complete variable domain reads GAGVSQSPRYKVTKRGQDVALRCDPISGHVSLYWYRQALGQGPEFLTYFNYEAQQDKSGLPNDRFSAERPEGSISTLTIQRTEQRDSAMYRCASSSRQGRHEQYFGPGTRLTVT.

The CDR3 spells CAWSSGRGRNIQYF. CDR3 coding DNA: TGTGCCTGGAGTTCGGGGAGGGGGCGAAACATTCAGTACTTC. The chain employs TRBV30 and TRBJ2-4, with D perhaps assigned TRBD1 or TRBD2 (7 bases each). The CDR3 is 14 residues long. Germline V lookup: CDR1 GTSNPN, CDR2 SVGIG (reference sequence). Deletions cut 2 bases from V and 6 bases from J, with 14 bases between.

The genes are TRBV28 and TRBJ2-3; TRBD2 aligns across 7 bases. Trimming took 2 bases from V and 4 from J; bases not matched to a gene: 6. This CDR3 spans 15 amino acids. Germline loops: CDR1 MDHEN, CDR2 SYDVKM. The CDR3 coding sequence is TGTGCCAGCAGTTTAGGGGGGGTAACCTCAGATACGCAGTATTTT. This translates into CASSLGGVTSDTQYF.